Reported below is one TCR beta chain. The germline CDR1 and CDR2 sequences are KGHDR and SFDVKD. The CDR3 covers 13 residues. Trimming removed 5 bases from V and 7 bases from J, with 13 bases in between. This sample is drawn from a study of blood T cell repertoires in COVID-19. Study summary: PBMCs, B-cell-depleted T cells, or T cells were the source of the cDNA or gDNA that made up the material.

Libraries were prepared by immunoSEQ multiplex PCR; TCRdb keeps only in-frame clonotypes and omits some of them. The sample carries roughly 350,000 clones, 92% recorded once. Symptom resolution, clearance, or two negative PCRs marked donors in Cohort 3 as recovered. The receptor's source is a woman in her thirties who had recovered from COVID-19. The rearrangement uses TRBV24-1 and TRBJ1-2, with D maybe TRBD1 (5 bases). Sequenced: PBMCs or T cells enriched from blood (not recorded which). The CDR3 loop reads CATSAPGRVGYTF. The CDR3 nucleotides are TGTGCCACCAGTGCCCCAGGGAGGGTTGGCTACACCTTC.